This T cell receptor (beta chain) was identified in a study of cytomegalovirus exposure and HLA in healthy donors. Worth noting for this clone: Its specificity is unknown.

This CDR3 comprises 14 residues. V shed 4 bases, J shed 3 bases, and the junction held 6 bases outside the gene matches. Germline loops: CDR1 SGHRS, CDR2 YFSETQ. Points from the study as a whole: The study flagged about 150 TCR beta chains as cytomegalovirus-associated.

PCR primers comprised 60 Vbeta and 13 Jbeta primers. Measured with immunoSEQ multiplex PCR; TCRdb has only the in-frame clones, and not every one. The data hold around 150,000 clones, with 80% observed a single time. The sequencing sample was made of PBMCs. This clonotype was sampled from a man between 50 and 59 years old in good health and CMV-seronegative. V gene TRBV5-1 combines with J gene TRBJ2-7; TRBD1 matches 8 bases. CDR3 sequence reads: CASSRDTGGYEQYF. In DNA, the CDR3 is TGCGCCAGCAGCCGGGACACAGGGGGCTACGAGCAGTACTTC. Supplemented by reference TRBV5-1 and TRBJ2-7, the full variable domain reads KAGVTQTPRYLIKTRGQQVTLSCSPISGHRSVSWYQQTPGQGLQFLFEYFSETQRNKGNFPGRFSGRQFSNSRSEMNVSTLELGDSALYLCASSRDTGGYEQYFGPGTRLTVT.